The clone carrying this T cell receptor beta chain was observed a handful of times. What it recognizes is unknown. The CDR3 has 16 amino acids. Trimming stripped 2 bases from V and 6 bases from J, with 17 bases between. Germline lookup yields CDR1 LGHNA and CDR2 YNFKEQ. The data are from a study of beta chain features in type 1 diabetes. Averaging around 120 mL, one heparinised blood draw was given by each donor. Sorted populations were all over 98% pure. General observations from the study: In all four CD4+ subsets, TCRB CDR3 length was significantly, moderately reduced in type 1 diabetes.

Investigators reverse transcribed all isolated RNA, so they sequenced expressed TCRB transcripts. Approximately 3.6 million reads, on average, came from each naive, central memory and regulatory T cell sample. Only in-frame clones appear in the TCRdb table, and some are missing; sequencing was by immunoSEQ multiplex PCR. The sample records 500,000 to 700,000 clones, about 16% being singletons. This clonotype originated in a man aged 18 to 30 in good health. This rearrangement joins TRBV4-2 to TRBJ1-5; D gene unclear. Sequenced input: naive CD4+ T cells from blood. The CDR3 spells CASSQHSGPVGQPQHF. Written as DNA, the CDR3 is TGTGCCAGCAGCCAACACTCGGGTCCCGTCGGTCAGCCCCAGCATTTT.